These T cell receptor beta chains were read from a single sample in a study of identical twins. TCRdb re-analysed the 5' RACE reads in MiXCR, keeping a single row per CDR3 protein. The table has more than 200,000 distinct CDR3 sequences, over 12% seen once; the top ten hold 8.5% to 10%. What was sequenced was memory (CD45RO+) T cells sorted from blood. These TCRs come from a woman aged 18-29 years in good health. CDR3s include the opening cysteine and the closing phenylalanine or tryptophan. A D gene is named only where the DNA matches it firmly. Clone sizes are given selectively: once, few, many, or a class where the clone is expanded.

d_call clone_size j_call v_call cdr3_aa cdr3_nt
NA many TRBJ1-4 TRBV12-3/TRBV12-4 CASSLTGSEKLFF TGTGCCAGCAGTCTAACGGGGTCTGAAAAACTGTTTTTT
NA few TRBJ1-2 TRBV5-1 CASRPSGGFGYTF TGCGCCAGCAGACCGTCGGGGGGGTTCGGCTACACCTTC
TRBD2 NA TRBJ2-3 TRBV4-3 CASSQDSGLGPADTQYF TGCGCCAGCAGCCAAGATTCCGGACTAGGGCCTGCAGATACGCAGTATTTT
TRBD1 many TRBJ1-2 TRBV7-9 CASSFRDRAHGYTF TGTGCCAGCAGCTTCCGGGACAGGGCTCATGGCTACACCTTC
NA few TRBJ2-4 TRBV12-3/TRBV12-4 CASSLRGMGKNIQYF TGTGCCAGCAGCCTTAGGGGCATGGGAAAAAACATTCAGTACTTC
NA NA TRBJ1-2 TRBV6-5 CASSYRGVNGYTF TGTGCCAGCAGTTACCGGGGGGTAAATGGCTACACCTTC
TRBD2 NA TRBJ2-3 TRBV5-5 CASSLIGTSGGYTDTQYF TGTGCCAGCAGCTTGATTGGGACTAGCGGGGGGTACACAGATACGCAGTATTTT
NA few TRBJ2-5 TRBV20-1 CSARRGGYQETQYF TGCAGTGCTCGGAGGGGGGGATACCAAGAGACCCAGTACTTC
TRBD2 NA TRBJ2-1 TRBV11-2 CASSRVAGPYNEQFF TGTGCCAGCAGCCGGGTAGCGGGACCTTACAATGAGCAGTTCTTC
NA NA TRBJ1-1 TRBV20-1 CRSLGRVNTEAFF TGCAGGTCCCTGGGTAGGGTAAACACTGAAGCTTTCTTT
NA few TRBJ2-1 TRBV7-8 CASSLDLARVDEQFF TGTGCCAGCAGCTTAGACCTTGCTAGGGTGGATGAGCAGTTCTTC
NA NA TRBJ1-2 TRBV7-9 CASSLEAETYGYTF TGTGCCAGCAGCTTAGAGGCCGAGACCTATGGCTACACCTTC
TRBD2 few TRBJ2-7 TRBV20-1 CSALGERETREQYF TGCAGTGCCTTGGGTGAGCGGGAGACACGGGAGCAGTACTTC
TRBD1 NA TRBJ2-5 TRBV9 CASSGTGLSSFQETQYF TGTGCCAGCAGCGGGACAGGGTTATCCTCCTTCCAAGAGACCCAGTACTTC
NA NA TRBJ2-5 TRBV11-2 CASSLGVEGRETQYF TGTGCCAGCAGCTTAGGTGTGGAGGGGAGGGAGACCCAGTACTTC
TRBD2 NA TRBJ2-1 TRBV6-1 CASSRGLAGRTYNEQFF TGTGCCAGCAGCCGCGGACTAGCGGGAAGAACCTACAATGAGCAGTTCTTC
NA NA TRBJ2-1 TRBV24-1 CATSDTSGQPNEQFF TGTGCCACCAGTGATACGAGCGGACAACCCAATGAGCAGTTCTTC
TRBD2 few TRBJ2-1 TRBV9 CASSAPDGTRAYNEQFF TGTGCCAGCAGCGCCCCCGACGGGACTAGAGCCTACAATGAGCAGTTCTTC
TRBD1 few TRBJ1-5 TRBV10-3 CAISAGTGGDQPQHF TGTGCCATCAGCGCTGGGACAGGGGGCGATCAGCCCCAGCATTTT
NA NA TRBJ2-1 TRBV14 CASSQINRYNEQFF TGTGCCAGCAGTCAAATAAACCGCTACAATGAGCAGTTCTTC
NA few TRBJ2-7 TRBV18 CASSPAAAYEQYF TGTGCCAGCTCACCGGCGGCAGCCTACGAGCAGTACTTC
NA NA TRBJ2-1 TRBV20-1 CSALSQTGVYNEQFF TGCAGTGCGCTCTCCCAAACGGGCGTTTACAATGAGCAGTTCTTC
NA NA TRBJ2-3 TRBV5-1 CASSLEGVRGDTQYF TGCGCCAGCAGCTTGGAGGGTGTAAGGGGGGATACGCAGTATTTT
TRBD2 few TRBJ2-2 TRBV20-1 CSAQRRTSGGRELFF TGCAGTGCCCAACGTAGGACTAGCGGGGGACGGGAGCTGTTTTTT
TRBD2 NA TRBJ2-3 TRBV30 CASERGGTDTQYF TGTGCGTCCGAGCGGGGCGGCACAGATACGCAGTATTTT
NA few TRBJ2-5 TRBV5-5 CASSLSMGETQYF TGTGCCAGCAGCTTGTCGATGGGGGAGACCCAGTACTTC
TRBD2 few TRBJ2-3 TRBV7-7 CASSSTSGETDTQYF TGTGCTAGCAGCTCCACTAGCGGGGAGACAGATACGCAGTATTTT
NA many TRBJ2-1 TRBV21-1 CASSTRGSSYNEQFF TGTGCCAGCAGTACCCGGGGGAGCTCCTACAATGAGCAGTTCTTC
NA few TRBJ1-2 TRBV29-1 CSVGRTAANYGYTF TGCAGCGTCGGCCGGACAGCGGCCAACTATGGCTACACCTTC
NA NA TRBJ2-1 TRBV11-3 CASSPRASLNEQFF TGTGCCAGCAGCCCGAGGGCCTCCCTCAATGAGCAGTTCTTC
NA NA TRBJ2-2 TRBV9 CASSVTGGTGELFF TGTGCCAGCAGCGTCACAGGAGGCACCGGGGAGCTGTTTTTT
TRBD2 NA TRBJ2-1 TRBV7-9 CASSPDQRGGHEQFF TGTGCCAGCAGCCCCGACCAGCGGGGGGGCCATGAGCAGTTCTTC
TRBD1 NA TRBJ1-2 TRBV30 CAWSERDRGLYTF TGTGCCTGGAGTGAGCGGGACAGGGGACTCTACACCTTC
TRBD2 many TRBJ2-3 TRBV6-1 CASISLLAGVTDTQYF TGTGCCAGCATCTCCCTCCTAGCGGGGGTCACAGATACGCAGTATTTT
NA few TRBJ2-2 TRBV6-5 CASTANTGELFF TGTGCCAGCACAGCGAACACCGGGGAGCTGTTTTTT
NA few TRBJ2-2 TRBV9 CASSVAAGQRNGELFF TGTGCCAGCAGCGTAGCAGCGGGTCAGAGGAACGGGGAGCTGTTTTTT
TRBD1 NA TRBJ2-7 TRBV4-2 CASSQFFSGQGYEQYF TGTGCCAGCAGCCAGTTCTTCTCGGGACAGGGGTACGAGCAGTACTTC
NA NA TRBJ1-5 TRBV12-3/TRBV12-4 CASSWFRHSNQPQHF TGTGCCAGCAGTTGGTTCAGACATAGCAATCAGCCCCAGCATTTT
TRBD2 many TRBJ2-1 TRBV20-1 CSARRTSEQFF TGCAGTGCTAGAAGGACTAGCGAGCAGTTCTTC
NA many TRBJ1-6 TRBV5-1 CASSLAGAGYSPLHF TGCGCCAGCAGCTTGGCCGGAGCAGGTTATTCACCCCTCCACTTT
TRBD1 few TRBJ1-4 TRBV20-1 CSGTGQGDEKLFF TGCAGTGGGACGGGACAGGGGGATGAAAAACTGTTTTTT
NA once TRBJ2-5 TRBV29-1 CSVGGLPDF TGCAGCGTTGGGGGACTCCCTGACTTC
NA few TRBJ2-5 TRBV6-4 CASRSPGDFQETQYF TGTGCCAGCAGGAGTCCTGGGGACTTCCAAGAGACCCAGTACTTC
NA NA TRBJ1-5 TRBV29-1 CSVVAGDQPQHF TGCAGCGTTGTGGCCGGCGATCAGCCCCAGCATTTT
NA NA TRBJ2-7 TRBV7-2 CASSPYPSFPTYEQYF TGTGCCAGCAGCCCATACCCTAGCTTCCCCACCTACGAGCAGTACTTC
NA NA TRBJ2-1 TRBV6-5 CASSKHNEQFF TGTGCCAGCAGTAAGCACAATGAGCAGTTCTTC
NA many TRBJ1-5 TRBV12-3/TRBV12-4 CASTRQVNQPQHF TGTGCCAGCACCCGACAGGTCAATCAGCCCCAGCATTTT
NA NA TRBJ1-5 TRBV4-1 CASSQEPPGWGNQPQHF TGCGCCAGCAGCCAAGAGCCCCCAGGGTGGGGCAATCAGCCCCAGCATTTT
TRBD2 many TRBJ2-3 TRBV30 CAWSPGASGDTQYF TGTGCCTGGAGTCCTGGGGCTAGCGGAGATACGCAGTATTTT
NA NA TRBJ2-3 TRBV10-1 CASSETGTDTQYF TGCGCCAGCAGTGAGACGGGAACAGATACGCAGTATTTT
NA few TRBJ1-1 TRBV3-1 CASSQGWTEKKAFF TGTGCCAGCAGCCAAGGTTGGACAGAGAAAAAAGCTTTCTTT
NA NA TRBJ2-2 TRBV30 CAQSRDKHTGELFF TGTGCCCAGAGTCGGGACAAACACACCGGGGAGCTGTTTTTT
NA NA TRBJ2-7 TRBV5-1 CASSSPQSYEQYF TGCGCCAGCAGCTCCCCACAGTCCTACGAGCAGTACTTC
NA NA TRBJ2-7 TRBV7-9 CASSPGDYYEQYF TGTGCCAGCAGCCCGGGAGACTACTACGAGCAGTACTTC